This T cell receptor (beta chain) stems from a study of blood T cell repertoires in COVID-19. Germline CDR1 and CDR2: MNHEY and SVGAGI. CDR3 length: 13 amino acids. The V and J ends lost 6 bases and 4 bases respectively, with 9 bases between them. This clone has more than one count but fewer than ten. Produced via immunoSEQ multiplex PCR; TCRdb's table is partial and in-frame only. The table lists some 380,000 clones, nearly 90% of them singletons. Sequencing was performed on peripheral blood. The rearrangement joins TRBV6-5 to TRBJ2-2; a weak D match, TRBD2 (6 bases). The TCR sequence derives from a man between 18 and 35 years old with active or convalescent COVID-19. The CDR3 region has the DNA TGTGCCAGCAGGGAGGGTGTCACCGGGGAGCTGTTTTTT. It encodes CASREGVTGELFF.